Each of the 24 T cell receptor beta chains below was sequenced from the same sample in a study of T cells in Graves' hyperthyroidism and ophthalmopathy. Amplification of TCR beta CDR3 regions was performed using RNA transcripts as template. The TCR CDR3 was amplified in a first-round RT-PCR using the HTBI primer set. TCRdb analysed the multiplex PCR reads with MiXCR anew, one entry per CDR3 protein. The data contain around 660,000 distinct CDR3 sequences, less than 45% of them singletons. Sequenced sample: peripheral blood or thyroid tissue (not recorded which). The receptors derive from an adult man with Graves' disease, either hyperthyroidism or ophthalmopathy (not recorded which).

The V and J genes are TRBV15 and TRBJ1-5; D gene ambiguous. The V end was cut by 3 bases, the J end by 5 bases, with 14 bases between. CDR1 LNHNV and CDR2 YYDKDF come from the germline V gene (reference sequence). CDR3 length: 15 residues. The CDR3 region has the DNA TGTGCCACCAGCAGTGAAGCAGTGAGGGATCAGCCCCAGCATTTT. Encoded protein: CATSSEAVRDQPQHF.

Notes on this clonotype: In this CDR3 the conserved last residue, phenylalanine or tryptophan, is missing, so a read error is likely. The V call is TRBV14, the J call TRBJ1-2; no clear D. V was trimmed by 2 bases and J by 2 bases, leaving 3 bases between them. CDR1 and CDR2 (germline): SGHDN, FVKESK. The CDR3 length is 12 residues. The CDR3 coding sequence is TGTGCCAGCAGCCAACAGAACTATGGCTACACCTCC. Amino acids: CASSQQNYGYTS.

This clonotype was found once. This sequence may be a read error, since a much larger clone differs from it by one base. J is TRBJ2-7 and V is TRBV10-3; 9 bases fit TRBD2. V trimming: 3 bases; J trimming: 13 bases; junction bases outside the gene matches: 4. Germline V gives CDR1 ENHRY, CDR2 SYGVKD. CDR3 length: 11 residues. The DNA for the CDR3 is TGTGCCATCAGTGAAGGGACTAGCCTTTACTTC. Translated: CAISEGTSLYF.

This clonotype appeared a few times. One end of the junction is discordant with germline, which a read error may explain. The V and J genes are TRBV7-9 and TRBJ2-7; tentative D call: TRBD2 (5 bases). The germline gives CDR1 SEHNR, CDR2 FQNEAQ (reference sequence). This CDR3 has 15 residues. CDR3 DNA: TGCGCCAGCAGCCAGTCGGACTCAAATGCCTACGAGCAGTACTTC. It codes for CASSQSDSNAYEQYF.

A remark on this clonotype: A much larger clone differs by one base, so this may be a read error. V and J are TRBV7-3 and TRBJ1-2; D gene ambiguous. Germline V gives CDR1 SGHTA, CDR2 FQGTGA. The CDR3 sequence is 15 residues long. Between the trimmed V and J ends, which lost 8 bases and 7 bases, there was a span of 23 bases. CDR3 in amino acids: CASATSRVKARGYTF. CDR3 in DNA: TGTGCCAGCGCAACCTCCCGCGTAAAGGCGCGTGGCTACACCTTC.

This chain links TRBV4-3 with TRBJ1-2; 9 bases align to TRBD1. In germline, CDR1 is LGHNA, CDR2 YSLEER. This CDR3 spans 14 amino acids. J gave up 8 bases and V 1 base, and 5 bases lay outside the gene matches. The CDR3 reads CASSQGGQGLGYTF. The CDR3 nucleotides are TGCGCCAGCAGCCAAGGAGGACAGGGGCTGGGCTACACCTTC.

Details on this clonotype: A read error may explain this, as a much larger clone is one base away. The V and J genes are TRBV20-1 and TRBJ2-7; 8 nucleotides align to TRBD2. J lost 1 base, V lost 3 bases, and 8 bases had no gene match. From germline, CDR1 is DFQATT and CDR2 SNEGSKA (reference sequence). The CDR3 has 15 residues. The CDR3 region is CSARVRGRPSYEQYF. The CDR3 bases are TGCAGTGCTAGGGTACGCGGGAGGCCTTCCTACGAGCAGTACTTC.

The chain links TRBV6-1 to TRBJ1-5; D is unresolved. CDR3 length equals 13 residues. Trimming took 2 bases from V and 3 from J, leaving 5 bases between them. Germline CDR1 is MNHNS and CDR2 is SASEGT. The CDR3 coding sequence is TGTGCCAGCAGTGAACAGTCCAATCAGCCCCAGCATTTT. Its translation is CASSEQSNQPQHF.

In its sample, this clonotype was seen many times. The rearrangement links TRBV13 to TRBJ1-5; weak D call: TRBD1 (5 bases). The CDR3 consists of 14 residues. V dropped 4 bases and J dropped 2 bases, with 9 bases sitting between them. Germline CDR1 reads PRHDT; CDR2 reads FYEKMQ (reference sequence). In nucleotides, the CDR3 is TGTGCCAGCAGCTCGGGACGGGGCAATCAGCCCCAGCATTTT. It specifies CASSSGRGNQPQHF.

The V gene is TRBV10-3, the J gene TRBJ1-5, with TRBD1 as a possible D gene (5 bases). The V end was cut by 0 bases, the J end by 5 bases, with 17 bases between. The CDR3 is 17 residues long. Germline loops: CDR1 ENHRY, CDR2 SYGVKD. The CDR3 DNA reads as TGTGCCATCAGTGAGTCAGCGAGGGGTGGTTTGGATCAGCCCCAGCATTTT. Encoded protein: CAISESARGGLDQPQHF.

There are a few counts of this clonotype. The J gene is TRBJ2-5, the V gene TRBV6-5; D possibly matches TRBD1 or TRBD2 (7 bases each). In germline, CDR1 is MNHEY, CDR2 SVGAGI. There are 16 residues in the CDR3. V was cut by 5 bases and J by 5 bases, with 21 bases left in between. CDR3 DNA: TGTGCCAGCAGTCCGGAGACAGGGAGGGTTGGGGAGACCCAGTACTTC. As protein: CASSPETGRVGETQYF.

This chain joins TRBV7-9 and TRBJ1-5; D possibly corresponds to TRBD1 (6 bases). V gave up 5 bases and J gave up 4 bases, with 18 bases separating them. CDR3 length: 16 residues. Germline CDR1 SEHNR, CDR2 FQNEAQ (reference sequence). CDR3 sequence reads: CASSLLQGRGNQPQHF. CDR3 bases: TGTGCCAGCAGCCTCCTACAGGGAAGGGGAAATCAGCCCCAGCATTTT.

There are a few counts of this clonotype. V is TRBV10-2 and J is TRBJ2-7, with 10 bases that match TRBD1. V gave up 7 bases and J gave up 6 bases; unmatched junction bases: 24. The CDR3 has 19 amino acids. Germline lookup yields CDR1 WSHSY and CDR2 SAAADI. The CDR3 region is CASTPATGTGVSTLIEQYF. The DNA of the CDR3 is TGCGCCAGCACCCCCGCGACCGGGACAGGGGTGTCCACGCTCATCGAGCAGTACTTC.

This clonotype showed up just once. The chain recombines TRBV2 with TRBJ1-2, with TRBD1 matching over 9 bases. Trimming removed 9 bases from V and 8 bases from J; junction bases left unmatched: 10. Germline-derived CDR1 and CDR2 are SNHLY and FYNNEI. The CDR3 covers 13 residues. The CDR3 sequence is CARRGGQGSGYTF. Written as DNA, the CDR3 is TGTGCCAGGCGGGGAGGACAGGGGTCCGGCTACACCTTC.

Many counts were recorded for this clonotype. The chain combines TRBV7-2 with TRBJ1-5; 8 bases are shared with TRBD1. This CDR3 region has 16 residues. Germline lookup yields CDR1 SGHTA and CDR2 FQGNSA. V was clipped by 4 bases and J by 6 bases; unmatched bases: 11. The CDR3 nucleotides are TGTGCCAGCAGCTCTCAGAGCACGGACAGGGTTCAGCCCCAGCATTTT. Protein sequence: CASSSQSTDRVQPQHF.

V is TRBV5-1 and J is TRBJ2-5; TRBD1 matches 8 bases. The V gene's germline CDR1 is SGHRS and CDR2 YFSETQ. J gave up 7 bases and V 0 bases, and 5 bases lay outside the gene matches. This CDR3 has 14 residues. The CDR3 sequence: CASSLEGQVWTQYF. The CDR3 bases are TGCGCCAGCAGCTTGGAGGGACAGGTCTGGACCCAGTACTTC. Drawing the rest from reference TRBV5-1 and TRBJ2-5, the complete variable domain is KAGVTQTPRYLIKTRGQQVTLSCSPISGHRSVSWYQQTPGQGLQFLFEYFSETQRNKGNFPGRFSGRQFSNSRSEMNVSTLELGDSALYLCASSLEGQVWTQYFGPGTRLLVL.

This clonotype has a count of ten or more. This chain connects TRBV29-1 to TRBJ1-2; 7 nucleotides line up with TRBD1. CDR1 is SQVTM and CDR2 is ANQGSEA in the germline V gene. The CDR3 spans 12 residues. The trim removed 7 bases at V and 8 bases at J, leaving 10 bases unmatched. The CDR3 spells CSANTGVGGYTF. CDR3 in DNA: TGCAGCGCAAACACAGGGGTGGGAGGCTACACCTTC.

This clonotype was seen at least ten times. V usage is TRBV29-1 and J usage is TRBJ1-2; D perhaps matches TRBD1 (6 bases). CDR3 length: 13 amino acids. V lost 2 bases and J 4 bases, leaving 11 bases between the germline ends. The germline gives CDR1 SQVTM, CDR2 ANQGSEA. CDR3: CSVELGHSYGYTF. The DNA of the CDR3 is TGCAGCGTTGAACTGGGACATAGCTATGGCTACACCTTC.

This clonotype was observed many times. J is TRBJ1-2 and V is TRBV2; D remains ambiguous. Germline CDR1 reads SNHLY; CDR2 reads FYNNEI. CDR3 length equals 14 residues. V was cut by 0 bases and J by 4 bases, with 9 bases left in between. This chain's CDR3 is CASSEAKGGYGYTF. The CDR3 coding sequence is TGTGCCAGCAGTGAAGCCAAGGGTGGCTATGGCTACACCTTC.

The sample holds many counts of this clonotype. This rearrangement joins TRBV20-1 to TRBJ2-7; maybe TRBD1 (6 bases). The germline gives CDR1 DFQATT, CDR2 SNEGSKA (reference sequence). This CDR3 is 12 amino acids long. V was cut by 7 bases and J by 5 bases, with 15 bases left in between. CDR3 in DNA: TGCAGTGAACCGGACAGAACCCACGAGCAGTACTTC. Residues: CSEPDRTHEQYF.

This sequence joins TRBV12-3 or TRBV12-4 and TRBJ2-2; D unresolved. V gave up 6 bases and J gave up 6 bases, with 8 bases separating them. There are 12 residues in the CDR3. The CDR3 DNA reads as TGTGCCAGCAGCCAGCGATCCGGGGAGCTGTTTTTT. This encodes CASSQRSGELFF.

The CDR3 is CSARGILDRNTEAFF. The CDR3 DNA is TGCAGTGCTAGGGGAATACTTGACAGGAACACTGAAGCTTTCTTT. The V gene is TRBV20-1, the J gene TRBJ1-1; D is possibly TRBD1 (5 bases). From germline, CDR1 is DFQATT and CDR2 SNEGSKA (reference sequence). CDR3 length: 15 residues. V lost 3 bases and J 1 base, leaving 15 bases between the germline ends.

V and J are TRBV19 and TRBJ1-5; D is unresolved. The CDR3 has 16 amino acids. V was trimmed by 8 bases and J by 9 bases, leaving 26 bases between them. Germline V gives CDR1 LNHDA, CDR2 SQIVND (reference sequence). The CDR3 DNA reads TGTGCCAGTGCGCCCCTCGTATCGTTGGGTTTACGGCCCCAGCATTTT. Protein sequence: CASAPLVSLGLRPQHF.

CDR3 amino acids: CASSIDLRVPEAFF. In nucleotides, the CDR3 is TGTGCCAGTAGTATAGACCTCAGGGTCCCTGAAGCTTTCTTT. The chain has TRBV19 and TRBJ1-1, with D possibly matching TRBD1 (5 bases). The CDR3 covers 14 residues. The germline gives CDR1 LNHDA, CDR2 SQIVND (reference sequence). The V end was cut by 0 bases, the J end by 6 bases, with 11 bases between.